This T cell receptor beta chain is from a study of patients and donors after allogeneic stem cell transplantation. Using its own MiXCR run on the RT-PCR reads, TCRdb lists one record per CDR3 protein. The sample includes over 350,000 distinct CDR3 sequences, about a sixth seen only once; the top ten take 7.2%. The CDR3 has 12 residues. V gave up 4 bases and J gave up 4 bases, with 6 bases separating them. The V gene's germline CDR1 is SGDLS and CDR2 YYNGEE. This clonotype was observed a handful of times. The gene calls are TRBV9 and TRBJ2-1, with D unclear. Material for sequencing was blood, either unsorted or a sorted T cell fraction (not recorded which). The origin of this receptor is a human donor who was either an allogeneic HSCT recipient or a stem cell or donor lymphocyte infusion donor (not recorded which). It is not recorded whose cells these are; they may come from a transplant donor. The CDR3 is CASSIRYNEQFF. The CDR3 DNA sequence: TGTGCCAGCAGCATCAGGTACAATGAGCAGTTCTTC.